The rows below give T cell receptor beta chains drawn from one sample of a study of radiation and T cells in renal cell carcinoma. Profiled with immunoSEQ multiplex PCR; TCRdb holds only in-frame clones, not every one. The sample yields roughly 170,000 clones, 88% seen once. Here the sequenced sample was blood, taken from a patient whose treatment included radiotherapy and nephrectomy. All receptors come from a woman in her forties or fifties with renal cell carcinoma. Both conserved end residues are part of each CDR3. Fields, in order: clone size, J gene, V gene, D gene, CDR3 protein, CDR3 DNA. The D gene is left open where the match is weak. Where a row states a size, it is once, few, many or the class of an expanded clone; other rows omit it.

clone size: .
J gene: TRBJ2-7
V gene: TRBV5-5
D gene: .
CDR3 protein: CARSLGRHFSYEQYF
CDR3 DNA: TGTGCCAGAAGCTTGGGGCGGCATTTCTCCTACGAGCAGTACTTC

clone size: .
J gene: TRBJ2-7
V gene: TRBV6-1
D gene: .
CDR3 protein: CASSEGRGTPSLEQYF
CDR3 DNA: TGTGCCAGCAGCGAAGGGAGGGGGACACCAAGTCTTGAGCAGTACTTC

clone size: .
J gene: TRBJ1-5
V gene: TRBV5-5
D gene: .
CDR3 protein: CASSLAGGLDQPQHF
CDR3 DNA: TGTGCCAGCAGCTTGGCGGGGGGGCTGGATCAGCCCCAGCATTTT

clone size: .
J gene: TRBJ1-1
V gene: TRBV7-6
D gene: TRBD1
CDR3 protein: CASSAGTGNTEAFF
CDR3 DNA: TGTGCCAGCAGCGCCGGGACAGGGAACACTGAAGCTTTCTTT

clone size: .
J gene: TRBJ1-2
V gene: TRBV5-4
D gene: .
CDR3 protein: CASSTRGTGYGYTF
CDR3 DNA: TGTGCCAGCAGCACCAGAGGGACGGGCTATGGCTACACCTTC

clone size: few
J gene: TRBJ1-1
V gene: TRBV6-5
D gene: TRBD1
CDR3 protein: CASRGQFLTEAFF
CDR3 DNA: TGTGCCAGCAGGGGACAGTTCCTCACTGAAGCTTTCTTT

clone size: .
J gene: TRBJ2-7
V gene: TRBV6-6
D gene: .
CDR3 protein: CASSSQGGQGEQYF
CDR3 DNA: TGTGCCAGCAGTTCCCAAGGCGGCCAGGGTGAGCAGTACTTC

clone size: .
J gene: TRBJ2-3
V gene: TRBV30
D gene: .
CDR3 protein: CAWSGAPDTQYF
CDR3 DNA: TGTGCCTGGAGCGGGGCACCAGATACGCAGTATTTT

clone size: .
J gene: TRBJ2-7
V gene: TRBV11-2
D gene: TRBD2
CDR3 protein: CASSPIAGLYEQYF
CDR3 DNA: TGTGCCAGCAGCCCAATAGCGGGGTTATACGAGCAGTACTTC

clone size: .
J gene: TRBJ2-7
V gene: TRBV10-2
D gene: .
CDR3 protein: CASSESPQSEQYF
CDR3 DNA: TGCGCCAGCAGTGAGTCCCCTCAAAGCGAGCAGTACTTC

clone size: .
J gene: TRBJ1-1
V gene: TRBV6-5
D gene: TRBD1
CDR3 protein: CASSPDRGLNTEAFF
CDR3 DNA: TGTGCCAGCAGTCCCGACAGGGGTTTGAACACTGAAGCTTTCTTT

clone size: .
J gene: TRBJ2-1
V gene: TRBV5-1
D gene: .
CDR3 protein: CASSLRQVGYNEQFF
CDR3 DNA: TGCGCCAGCAGCCTCCGACAGGTTGGATACAATGAGCAGTTCTTC

clone size: .
J gene: TRBJ2-7
V gene: TRBV6-1
D gene: .
CDR3 protein: CASSGVNDYEQYF
CDR3 DNA: TGTGCCAGCAGCGGAGTCAACGACTACGAGCAGTACTTC

clone size: few
J gene: TRBJ1-4
V gene: TRBV6-1
D gene: .
CDR3 protein: CASTAGATNEKLFF
CDR3 DNA: TGTGCCAGCACTGCTGGGGCAACTAATGAAAAACTGTTTTTT

clone size: .
J gene: TRBJ1-2
V gene: TRBV28
D gene: .
CDR3 protein: CASSSTPGGLAYGYTF
CDR3 DNA: TGTGCCAGCAGTTCGACACCGGGAGGTCTTGCCTATGGCTACACCTTC

clone size: .
J gene: TRBJ1-5
V gene: TRBV1
D gene: .
CDR3 protein: CTSSQNQPQHF
CDR3 DNA: TGCACCAGCAGCCAAAATCAGCCCCAGCATTTT

clone size: .
J gene: TRBJ2-4
V gene: TRBV6-1
D gene: TRBD2
CDR3 protein: CASSGTSGGAGNIQYF
CDR3 DNA: TGTGCCAGCAGTGGGACTAGCGGGGGGGCCGGAAACATTCAGTACTTC

clone size: .
J gene: TRBJ1-1
V gene: TRBV5-1
D gene: .
CDR3 protein: CASSLNGDDTEAFF
CDR3 DNA: TGCGCCAGCAGCTTGAACGGGGATGACACTGAAGCTTTCTTT

clone size: .
J gene: TRBJ2-1
V gene: TRBV6-5
D gene: .
CDR3 protein: CASSYDSDNEQFF
CDR3 DNA: TGTGCCAGCAGTTACGACAGTGACAATGAGCAGTTCTTC

clone size: .
J gene: TRBJ1-6
V gene: TRBV7-9
D gene: .
CDR3 protein: CASSLGYDSPLHF
CDR3 DNA: TGTGCCAGCAGCTTAGGGTATGATTCACCCCTCCACTTT

clone size: .
J gene: TRBJ1-1
V gene: TRBV6-5
D gene: .
CDR3 protein: CASSYSIYPVGTEAFF
CDR3 DNA: TGTGCCAGCAGTTACTCGATATACCCAGTCGGCACTGAAGCTTTCTTT

clone size: .
J gene: TRBJ2-5
V gene: TRBV7-8
D gene: .
CDR3 protein: CASSVGQYQETQYF
CDR3 DNA: TGTGCCAGCAGCGTAGGACAGTACCAAGAGACCCAGTACTTC

clone size: .
J gene: TRBJ2-7
V gene: TRBV10-1
D gene: TRBD1
CDR3 protein: CASSEGGTGTYEQYF
CDR3 DNA: TGCGCCAGCAGTGAGGGGGGGACAGGCACCTACGAGCAGTACTTC

clone size: .
J gene: TRBJ1-2
V gene: TRBV7-9
D gene: .
CDR3 protein: CASSQIGRGYGYTF
CDR3 DNA: TGTGCCAGCAGCCAAATCGGCAGGGGTTATGGCTACACCTTC

clone size: .
J gene: TRBJ1-2
V gene: TRBV6-1
D gene: TRBD1
CDR3 protein: CASSRQGDYYGYTF
CDR3 DNA: TGTGCCAGCAGTCGACAGGGGGATTACTATGGCTACACCTTC

clone size: .
J gene: TRBJ1-3
V gene: TRBV12-5
D gene: .
CDR3 protein: CASGLVLPLISGNTIYF
CDR3 DNA: TGTGCTAGTGGTTTGGTACTACCCCTGATCTCTGGAAACACCATATATTTT

clone size: .
J gene: TRBJ1-5
V gene: TRBV11-2
D gene: .
CDR3 protein: CASSFSREDQPQHF
CDR3 DNA: TGTGCCAGCAGCTTTTCCCGGGAGGATCAGCCCCAGCATTTT

clone size: .
J gene: TRBJ1-2
V gene: TRBV7-9
D gene: .
CDR3 protein: CASSSTGNYGYTF
CDR3 DNA: TGTGCCAGCAGCTCCACAGGCAACTATGGCTACACCTTC

clone size: few
J gene: TRBJ1-2
V gene: TRBV10-3
D gene: .
CDR3 protein: CAIRGFYGYTF
CDR3 DNA: TGTGCCATCAGGGGTTTTTATGGCTACACCTTC

clone size: .
J gene: TRBJ2-2
V gene: TRBV7-7
D gene: .
CDR3 protein: CASSLASGAGELFF
CDR3 DNA: TGTGCTAGCAGCTTAGCTTCAGGAGCCGGGGAGCTGTTTTTT

clone size: few
J gene: TRBJ2-4
V gene: TRBV2
D gene: .
CDR3 protein: CASRETYIQYF
CDR3 DNA: TGTGCCAGCAGGGAAACCTACATTCAGTACTTC

clone size: .
J gene: TRBJ2-3
V gene: TRBV7-2
D gene: .
CDR3 protein: CASSLVGDLSTDTQYF
CDR3 DNA: TGTGCCAGCAGCTTAGTAGGGGACCTGAGCACAGATACGCAGTATTTT

clone size: .
J gene: TRBJ2-7
V gene: TRBV28
D gene: .
CDR3 protein: CASRRDSRSSYEQYF
CDR3 DNA: TGTGCCAGCAGGCGGGACTCCCGGAGCTCCTACGAGCAGTACTTC

clone size: .
J gene: TRBJ2-5
V gene: TRBV5-1
D gene: .
CDR3 protein: CASSLYRGREETQYF
CDR3 DNA: TGCGCCAGCAGCTTGTACCGGGGAAGGGAAGAGACCCAGTACTTC

clone size: .
J gene: TRBJ2-2
V gene: TRBV7-2
D gene: TRBD1
CDR3 protein: CASSLGTATTGELFF
CDR3 DNA: TGTGCCAGCAGCCTCGGGACAGCGACCACCGGGGAGCTGTTTTTT

clone size: .
J gene: TRBJ2-5
V gene: TRBV5-1
D gene: TRBD2
CDR3 protein: CASSSTSGGPPWETQYF
CDR3 DNA: TGCGCCAGCAGCTCCACTAGCGGGGGACCCCCGTGGGAGACCCAGTACTTC

clone size: .
J gene: TRBJ1-2
V gene: TRBV4-3
D gene: .
CDR3 protein: CASSQVESSYGYTF
CDR3 DNA: TGCGCCAGCAGCCAAGTCGAGAGCAGCTATGGCTACACCTTC

clone size: .
J gene: TRBJ2-1
V gene: TRBV19
D gene: TRBD2
CDR3 protein: CASSKASGGYNEQFF
CDR3 DNA: TGTGCCAGTAGTAAGGCTAGCGGGGGGTACAATGAGCAGTTCTTC

clone size: .
J gene: TRBJ1-5
V gene: TRBV9
D gene: .
CDR3 protein: CASSVGAGESNQPQHF
CDR3 DNA: TGTGCCAGCAGCGTAGGGGCAGGGGAAAGCAATCAGCCCCAGCATTTT

clone size: .
J gene: TRBJ2-4
V gene: TRBV5-1
D gene: TRBD2
CDR3 protein: CASSLGTSRNIQCF
CDR3 DNA: TGCGCCAGCAGCTTGGGGACTAGCAGAAACATTCAGTGCTTC

clone size: .
J gene: TRBJ2-1
V gene: TRBV19
D gene: .
CDR3 protein: CASSKGRSGNEQFF
CDR3 DNA: TGTGCCAGTAGTAAGGGACGATCAGGGAATGAGCAGTTCTTC

clone size: .
J gene: TRBJ2-3
V gene: TRBV5-6
D gene: TRBD2
CDR3 protein: CASSSLRLAGGTDTQYF
CDR3 DNA: TGTGCCAGCAGCTCCCTGCGACTAGCGGGGGGCACAGATACGCAGTATTTT

clone size: .
J gene: TRBJ1-1
V gene: TRBV19
D gene: .
CDR3 protein: CASRNVERRRLPFF
CDR3 DNA: TGTGCCAGTAGGAATGTGGAAAGGAGGAGGTTGCCTTTCTTT

clone size: .
J gene: TRBJ1-4
V gene: TRBV6-1
D gene: .
CDR3 protein: CASKWNQADEKLFF
CDR3 DNA: TGTGCCAGCAAGTGGAATCAGGCAGATGAAAAACTGTTTTTT

clone size: .
J gene: TRBJ2-3
V gene: TRBV9
D gene: .
CDR3 protein: CASSPDYATDTQYF
CDR3 DNA: TGTGCCAGCAGCCCCGACTACGCTACAGATACGCAGTATTTT

clone size: .
J gene: TRBJ1-2
V gene: TRBV5-1
D gene: .
CDR3 protein: CASSLTVNYGYTF
CDR3 DNA: TGCGCCAGCAGCTTGACGGTTAACTATGGCTACACCTTC

clone size: .
J gene: TRBJ2-7
V gene: TRBV27
D gene: TRBD1
CDR3 protein: CASIPSGTGVLYEQYF
CDR3 DNA: TGTGCCAGCATCCCTTCCGGGACAGGGGTACTCTACGAGCAGTACTTC

clone size: .
J gene: TRBJ2-6
V gene: TRBV4-2
D gene: .
CDR3 protein: CASSQEQVSSGANVLTF
CDR3 DNA: TGTGCCAGCAGCCAAGAGCAAGTATCCTCTGGGGCCAACGTCCTGACTTTC

clone size: .
J gene: TRBJ2-3
V gene: TRBV6-1
D gene: .
CDR3 protein: CASSEGKDTQYF
CDR3 DNA: TGTGCCAGCAGTGAAGGGAAAGATACGCAGTATTTT

clone size: .
J gene: TRBJ1-2
V gene: TRBV19
D gene: TRBD1
CDR3 protein: CASSPRTGLNYGYTF
CDR3 DNA: TGTGCCAGTAGTCCCCGGACAGGGCTTAACTATGGCTACACCTTC

clone size: .
J gene: TRBJ1-1
V gene: TRBV5-1
D gene: .
CDR3 protein: CASSLNSGRGLTEAFF
CDR3 DNA: TGCGCCAGCAGCTTGAACTCAGGCAGGGGATTGACTGAAGCTTTCTTT

clone size: few
J gene: TRBJ1-6
V gene: TRBV7-9
D gene: TRBD1
CDR3 protein: CASTKGGLSSPLHF
CDR3 DNA: TGTGCCAGCACCAAAGGGGGCCTTAGTTCACCCCTCCACTTT

clone size: .
J gene: TRBJ2-7
V gene: TRBV29-1
D gene: .
CDR3 protein: CSVEDFLYEQYF
CDR3 DNA: TGCAGCGTTGAAGATTTTCTCTACGAGCAGTACTTC

clone size: .
J gene: TRBJ1-1
V gene: TRBV30
D gene: .
CDR3 protein: CAWRDRGRGTEAFF
CDR3 DNA: TGTGCCTGGAGGGATAGGGGTCGTGGAACTGAAGCTTTCTTT

clone size: many
J gene: TRBJ1-2
V gene: TRBV2
D gene: .
CDR3 protein: CASKGGDNYGYTF
CDR3 DNA: TGTGCCAGCAAAGGGGGAGACAACTATGGCTACACCTTC